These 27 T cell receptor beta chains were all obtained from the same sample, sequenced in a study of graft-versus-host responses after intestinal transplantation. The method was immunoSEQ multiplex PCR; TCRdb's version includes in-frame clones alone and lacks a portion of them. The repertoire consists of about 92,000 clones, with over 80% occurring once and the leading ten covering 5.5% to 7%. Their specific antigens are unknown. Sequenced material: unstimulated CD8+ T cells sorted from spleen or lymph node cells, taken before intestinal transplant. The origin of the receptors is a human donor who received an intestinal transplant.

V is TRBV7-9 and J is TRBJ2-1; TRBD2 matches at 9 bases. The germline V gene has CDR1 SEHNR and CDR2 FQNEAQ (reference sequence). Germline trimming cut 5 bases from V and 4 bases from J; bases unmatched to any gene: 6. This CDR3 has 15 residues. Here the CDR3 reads CASSPGLALYNEQFF. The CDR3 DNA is TGTGCCAGCAGCCCGGGACTAGCCCTTTACAATGAGCAGTTCTTC. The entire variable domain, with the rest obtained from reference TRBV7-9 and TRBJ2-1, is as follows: DTGVSQNPRHKITKRGQNVTFRCDPISEHNRLYWYRQTLGQGPEFLTYFQNEAQLEKSRLLSDRFSAERPKGSFSTLEIQRTEQGDSAMYLCASSPGLALYNEQFFGPGTRLTVL.

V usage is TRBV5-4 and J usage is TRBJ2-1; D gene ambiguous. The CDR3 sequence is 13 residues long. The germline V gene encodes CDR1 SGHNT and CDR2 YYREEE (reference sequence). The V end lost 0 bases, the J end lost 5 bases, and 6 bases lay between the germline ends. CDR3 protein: CASSLGRNNEQFF. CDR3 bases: TGTGCCAGCAGCTTGGGACGAAACAATGAGCAGTTCTTC.

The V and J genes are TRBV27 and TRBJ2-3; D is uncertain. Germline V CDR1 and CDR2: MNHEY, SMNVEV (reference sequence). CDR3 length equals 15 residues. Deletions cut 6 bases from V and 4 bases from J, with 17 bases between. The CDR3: CASSPIGGSADTQYF. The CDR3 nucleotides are TGTGCCAGCAGCCCTATAGGCGGTTCTGCAGATACGCAGTATTTT.

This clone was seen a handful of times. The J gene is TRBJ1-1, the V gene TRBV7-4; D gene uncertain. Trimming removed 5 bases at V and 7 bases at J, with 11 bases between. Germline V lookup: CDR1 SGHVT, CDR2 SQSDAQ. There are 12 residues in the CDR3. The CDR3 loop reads CASSGGGVEAFF. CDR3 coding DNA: TGTGCCAGCAGCGGAGGTGGGGTTGAAGCTTTCTTT.

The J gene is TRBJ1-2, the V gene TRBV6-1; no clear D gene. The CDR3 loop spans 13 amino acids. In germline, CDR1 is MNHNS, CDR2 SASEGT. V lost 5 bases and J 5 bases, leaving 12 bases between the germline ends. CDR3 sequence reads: CASSSTARYGYTF. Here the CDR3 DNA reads TGTGCCAGCAGTTCAACGGCCCGATATGGCTACACCTTC.

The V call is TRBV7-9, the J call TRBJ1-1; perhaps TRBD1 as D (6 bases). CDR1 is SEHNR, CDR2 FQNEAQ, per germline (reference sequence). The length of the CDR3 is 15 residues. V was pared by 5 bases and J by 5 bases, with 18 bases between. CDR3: CASSDLGQTWTEAFF. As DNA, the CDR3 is TGTGCCAGCAGCGACCTAGGACAGACGTGGACTGAAGCTTTCTTT.

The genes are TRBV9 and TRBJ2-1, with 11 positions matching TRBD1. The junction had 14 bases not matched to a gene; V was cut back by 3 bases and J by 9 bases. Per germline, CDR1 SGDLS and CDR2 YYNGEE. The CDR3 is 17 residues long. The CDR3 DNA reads TGTGCCAGCAGCGAGATCCCGGACAGGGGGCGTGTGGGTGAGCAGTTCTTC. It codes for CASSEIPDRGRVGEQFF. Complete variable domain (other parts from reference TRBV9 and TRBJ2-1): DSGVTQTPKHLITATGQRVTLRCSPRSGDLSVYWYQQSLDQGLQFLIQYYNGEERAKGNILERFSAQQFPDLHSELNLSSLELGDSALYFCASSEIPDRGRVGEQFFGPGTRLTVL.

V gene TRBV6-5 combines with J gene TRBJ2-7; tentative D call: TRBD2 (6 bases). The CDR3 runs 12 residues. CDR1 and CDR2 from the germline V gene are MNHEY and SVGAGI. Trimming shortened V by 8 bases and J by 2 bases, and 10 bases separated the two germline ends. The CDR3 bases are TGTGCCAGCTGCGGGACGGCCTACGAGCAGTACTTC. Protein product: CASCGTAYEQYF.

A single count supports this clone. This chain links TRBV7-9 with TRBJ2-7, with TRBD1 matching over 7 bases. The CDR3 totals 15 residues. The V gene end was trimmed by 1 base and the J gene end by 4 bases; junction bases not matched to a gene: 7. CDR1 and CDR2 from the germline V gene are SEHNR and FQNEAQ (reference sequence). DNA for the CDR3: TGTGCCAGCAGCTTAGTCCCGGGACAGATATACGAGCAGTACTTC. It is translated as CASSLVPGQIYEQYF. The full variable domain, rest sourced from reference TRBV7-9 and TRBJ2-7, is DTGVSQNPRHKITKRGQNVTFRCDPISEHNRLYWYRQTLGQGPEFLTYFQNEAQLEKSRLLSDRFSAERPKGSFSTLEIQRTEQGDSAMYLCASSLVPGQIYEQYFGPGTRLTVT.

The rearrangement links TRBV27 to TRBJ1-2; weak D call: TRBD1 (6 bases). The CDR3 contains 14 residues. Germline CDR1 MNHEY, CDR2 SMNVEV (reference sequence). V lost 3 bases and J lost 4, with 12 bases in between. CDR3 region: CASSFVQGGYGYTF. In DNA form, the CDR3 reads TGTGCCAGCAGTTTCGTACAGGGAGGCTATGGCTACACCTTC.

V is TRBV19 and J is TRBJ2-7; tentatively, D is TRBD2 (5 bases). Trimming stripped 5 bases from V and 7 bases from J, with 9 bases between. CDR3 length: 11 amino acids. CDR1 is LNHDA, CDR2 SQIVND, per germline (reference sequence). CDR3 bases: TGTGCCAGTAGTTCCCCGGGGGAGCAGTACTTC. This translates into CASSSPGEQYF.

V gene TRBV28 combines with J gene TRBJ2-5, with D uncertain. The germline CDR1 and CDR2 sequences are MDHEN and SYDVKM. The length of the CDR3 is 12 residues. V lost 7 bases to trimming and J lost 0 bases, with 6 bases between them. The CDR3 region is CASTRYQETQYF. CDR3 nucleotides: TGTGCCAGCACCAGGTACCAAGAGACCCAGTACTTC.

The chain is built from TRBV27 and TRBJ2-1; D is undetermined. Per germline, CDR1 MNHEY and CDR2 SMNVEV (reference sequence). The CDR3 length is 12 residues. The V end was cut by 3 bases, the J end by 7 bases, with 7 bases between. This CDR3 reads CASSFYGNEQFF. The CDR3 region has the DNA TGTGCCAGCAGTTTTTACGGAAATGAGCAGTTCTTC.

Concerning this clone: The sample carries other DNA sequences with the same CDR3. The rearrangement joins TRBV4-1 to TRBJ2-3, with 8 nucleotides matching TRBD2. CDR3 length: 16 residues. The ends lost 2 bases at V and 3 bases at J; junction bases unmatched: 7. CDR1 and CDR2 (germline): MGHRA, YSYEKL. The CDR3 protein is CASSQRAGEITDTQYF. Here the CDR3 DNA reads TGCGCCAGCAGCCAACGAGCGGGAGAAATAACAGATACGCAGTATTTT.

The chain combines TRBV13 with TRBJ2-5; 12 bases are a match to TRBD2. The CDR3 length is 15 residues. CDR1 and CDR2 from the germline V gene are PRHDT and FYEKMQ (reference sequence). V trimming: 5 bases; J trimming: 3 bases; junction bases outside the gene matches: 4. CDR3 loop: CASSPWTSGKETQYF. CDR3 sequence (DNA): TGTGCCAGCAGCCCCTGGACTAGCGGGAAAGAGACCCAGTACTTC.

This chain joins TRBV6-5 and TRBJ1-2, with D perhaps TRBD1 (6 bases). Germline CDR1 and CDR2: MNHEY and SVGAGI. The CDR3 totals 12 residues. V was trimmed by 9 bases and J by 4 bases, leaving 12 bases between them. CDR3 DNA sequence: TGTGCCAGTAACAGGGCAGGCTATGGCTACACCTTC. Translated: CASNRAGYGYTF.

For the CDR3, the DNA is TGTGCCAGCAGCTTAGACCTCCCATTTGCGAACACCGGGGAGCTGTTTTTT. Amino acids: CASSLDLPFANTGELFF. The chain uses TRBV7-6 and TRBJ2-2; D gene uncertain. Trimming took 1 base from V and 0 from J, leaving 12 bases between them. Germline loops: CDR1 SGHVS, CDR2 FNYEAQ. The CDR3 is made up of 17 amino acids.

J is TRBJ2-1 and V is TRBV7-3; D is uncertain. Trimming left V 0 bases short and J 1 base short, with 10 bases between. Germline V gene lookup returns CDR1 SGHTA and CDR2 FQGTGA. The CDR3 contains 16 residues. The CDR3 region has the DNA TGTGCCAGCAGCTTAACTGGCGCAGCTTCCTACAATGAGCAGTTCTTC. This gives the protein CASSLTGAASYNEQFF.

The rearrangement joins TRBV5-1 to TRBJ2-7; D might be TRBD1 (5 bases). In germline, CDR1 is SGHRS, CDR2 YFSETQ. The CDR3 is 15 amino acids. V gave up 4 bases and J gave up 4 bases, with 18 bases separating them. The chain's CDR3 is CASSLESRVFYEQYF. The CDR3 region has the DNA TGCGCCAGCAGCCTGGAGTCCAGGGTGTTTTACGAGCAGTACTTC.

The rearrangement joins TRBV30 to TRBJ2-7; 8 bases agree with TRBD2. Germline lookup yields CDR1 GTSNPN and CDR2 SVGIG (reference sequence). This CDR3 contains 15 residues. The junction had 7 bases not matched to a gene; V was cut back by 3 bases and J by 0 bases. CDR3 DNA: TGTGCCTGGAGCGGGGGACTAGTGGCCTCCTACGAGCAGTACTTC. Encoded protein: CAWSGGLVASYEQYF. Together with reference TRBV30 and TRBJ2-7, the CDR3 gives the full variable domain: SQTIHQWPATLVQPVGSPLSLECTVEGTSNPNLYWYRQAAGRGLQLLFYSVGIGQISSEVPQNLSASRPQDRQFILSSKKLLLSDSGFYLCAWSGGLVASYEQYFGPGTRLTVT.

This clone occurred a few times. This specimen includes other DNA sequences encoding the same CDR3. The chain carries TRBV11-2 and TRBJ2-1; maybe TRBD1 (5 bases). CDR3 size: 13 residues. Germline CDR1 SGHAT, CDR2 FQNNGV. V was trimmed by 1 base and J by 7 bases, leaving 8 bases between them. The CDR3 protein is CASSLAQGNEQFF. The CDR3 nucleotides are TGTGCCAGCAGCTTAGCTCAGGGTAATGAGCAGTTCTTC. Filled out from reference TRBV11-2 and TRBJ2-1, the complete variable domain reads EAGVAQSPRYKIIEKRQSVAFWCNPISGHATLYWYQQILGQGPKLLIQFQNNGVVDDSQLPKDRFSAERLKGVDSTLKIQPAKLEDSAVYLCASSLAQGNEQFFGPGTRLTVL.

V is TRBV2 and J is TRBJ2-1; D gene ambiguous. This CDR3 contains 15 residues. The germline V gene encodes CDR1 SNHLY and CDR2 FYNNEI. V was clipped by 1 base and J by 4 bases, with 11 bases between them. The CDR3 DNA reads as TGTGCCAGCAGTGAAGACATAGCACCTTACAATGAGCAGTTCTTC. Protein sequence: CASSEDIAPYNEQFF.

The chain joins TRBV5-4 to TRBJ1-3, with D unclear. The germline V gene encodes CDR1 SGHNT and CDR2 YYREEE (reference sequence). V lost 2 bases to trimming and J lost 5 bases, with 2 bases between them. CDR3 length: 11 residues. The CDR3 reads CASSFRNTIYF. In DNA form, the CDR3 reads TGTGCCAGCAGCTTTAGAAACACCATATATTTT. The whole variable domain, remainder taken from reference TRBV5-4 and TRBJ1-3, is ETGVTQSPTHLIKTRGQQVTLRCSSQSGHNTVSWYQQALGQGPQFIFQYYREEENGRGNFPPRFSGLQFPNYSSELNVNALELDDSALYLCASSFRNTIYFGEGSWLTVV.

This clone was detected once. The CDR3 loop is CASRGQGAELFF. In nucleotides, the CDR3 is TGTGCCAGCAGGGGACAGGGGGCTGAACTGTTTTTT. The chain combines TRBV7-6 with TRBJ1-4; TRBD1 aligns across 12 bases. With V trimmed by 6 bases and J by 12 bases, 2 bases remained unmatched. Germline V gene lookup returns CDR1 SGHVS and CDR2 FNYEAQ. The CDR3 consists of 12 residues.

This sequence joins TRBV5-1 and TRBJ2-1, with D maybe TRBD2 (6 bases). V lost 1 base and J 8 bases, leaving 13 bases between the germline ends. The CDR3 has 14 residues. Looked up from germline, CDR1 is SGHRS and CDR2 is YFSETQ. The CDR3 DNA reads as TGCGCCAGCAGCTTGCGGGGGTGGATTGATGAGCAGTTCTTC. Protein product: CASSLRGWIDEQFF. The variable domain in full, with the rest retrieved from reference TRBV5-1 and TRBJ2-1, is KAGVTQTPRYLIKTRGQQVTLSCSPISGHRSVSWYQQTPGQGLQFLFEYFSETQRNKGNFPGRFSGRQFSNSRSEMNVSTLELGDSALYLCASSLRGWIDEQFFGPGTRLTVL.

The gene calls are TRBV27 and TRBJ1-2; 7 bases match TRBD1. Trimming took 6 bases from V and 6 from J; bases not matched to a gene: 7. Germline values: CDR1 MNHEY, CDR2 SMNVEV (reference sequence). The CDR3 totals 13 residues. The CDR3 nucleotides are TGTGCCAGCAGGACCCTCGACAGGGATGGCTACACCTTC. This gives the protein CASRTLDRDGYTF.

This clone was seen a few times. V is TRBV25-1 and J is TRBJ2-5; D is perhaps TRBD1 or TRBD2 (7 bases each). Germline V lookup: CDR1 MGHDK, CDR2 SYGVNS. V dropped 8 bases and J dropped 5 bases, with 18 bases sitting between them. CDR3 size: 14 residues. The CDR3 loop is CASSTRGGRETQYF. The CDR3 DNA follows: TGTGCCAGCTCTACCAGGGGGGGGCGGGAGACCCAGTACTTC.